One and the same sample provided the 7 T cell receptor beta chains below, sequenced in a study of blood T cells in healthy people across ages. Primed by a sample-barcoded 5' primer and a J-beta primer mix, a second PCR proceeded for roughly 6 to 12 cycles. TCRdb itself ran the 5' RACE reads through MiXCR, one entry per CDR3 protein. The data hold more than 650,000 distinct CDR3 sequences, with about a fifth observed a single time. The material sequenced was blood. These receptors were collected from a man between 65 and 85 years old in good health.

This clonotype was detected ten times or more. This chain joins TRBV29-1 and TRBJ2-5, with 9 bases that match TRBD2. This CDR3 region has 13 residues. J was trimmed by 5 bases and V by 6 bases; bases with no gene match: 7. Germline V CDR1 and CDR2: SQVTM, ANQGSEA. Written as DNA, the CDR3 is TGCAGCGTCCATAGCGGGAGAAGTGAGACCCAGTACTTC. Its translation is CSVHSGRSETQYF.

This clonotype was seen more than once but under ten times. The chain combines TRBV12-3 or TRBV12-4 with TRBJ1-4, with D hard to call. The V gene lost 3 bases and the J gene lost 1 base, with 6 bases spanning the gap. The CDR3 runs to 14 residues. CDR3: CASSFDVTNEKLFF. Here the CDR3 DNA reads TGTGCCAGCAGTTTCGATGTAACTAATGAAAAACTGTTTTTT.

This CDR3 reads CASSTWTGNRAFF. CDR3 DNA: TGTGCCAGCAGTACCTGGACAGGGAATAGAGCTTTCTTT. J is TRBJ1-1 and V is TRBV6-5; 8 nucleotides agree with TRBD1. Germline V gene lookup returns CDR1 MNHEY and CDR2 SVGAGI. The V segment lost 5 bases and the J segment 10 bases; nucleotides outside the gene matches: 9. The CDR3 runs 13 residues.

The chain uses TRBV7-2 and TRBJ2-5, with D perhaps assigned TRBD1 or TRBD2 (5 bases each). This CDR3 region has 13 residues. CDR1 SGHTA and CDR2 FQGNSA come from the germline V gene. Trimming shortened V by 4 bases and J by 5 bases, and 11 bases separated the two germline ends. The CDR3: CASSSLWGETQYF. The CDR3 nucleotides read TGTGCCAGCAGCTCCCTTTGGGGGGAGACCCAGTACTTC.

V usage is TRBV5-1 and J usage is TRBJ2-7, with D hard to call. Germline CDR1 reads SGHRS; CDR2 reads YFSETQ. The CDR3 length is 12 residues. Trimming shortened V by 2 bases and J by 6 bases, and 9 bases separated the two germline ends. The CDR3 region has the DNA TGCGCCAGCAGCTTCACTGGCGCCGAGCAGTACTTC. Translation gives CASSFTGAEQYF.

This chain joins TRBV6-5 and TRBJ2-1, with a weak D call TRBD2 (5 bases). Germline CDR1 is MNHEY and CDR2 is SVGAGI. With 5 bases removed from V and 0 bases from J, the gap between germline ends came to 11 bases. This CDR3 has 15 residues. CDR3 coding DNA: TGTGCCAGCAGTATCTTCGAGGGCTCCTACAATGAGCAGTTCTTC. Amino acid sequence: CASSIFEGSYNEQFF.

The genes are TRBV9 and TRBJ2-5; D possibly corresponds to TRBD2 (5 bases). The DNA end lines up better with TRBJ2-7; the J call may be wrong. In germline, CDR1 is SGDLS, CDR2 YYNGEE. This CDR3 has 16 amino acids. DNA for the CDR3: TGTGCCAGCAGCGTAGGGACTCCAGCGAACTCCTACGAGCAGTACTTC. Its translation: CASSVGTPANSYEQYF.